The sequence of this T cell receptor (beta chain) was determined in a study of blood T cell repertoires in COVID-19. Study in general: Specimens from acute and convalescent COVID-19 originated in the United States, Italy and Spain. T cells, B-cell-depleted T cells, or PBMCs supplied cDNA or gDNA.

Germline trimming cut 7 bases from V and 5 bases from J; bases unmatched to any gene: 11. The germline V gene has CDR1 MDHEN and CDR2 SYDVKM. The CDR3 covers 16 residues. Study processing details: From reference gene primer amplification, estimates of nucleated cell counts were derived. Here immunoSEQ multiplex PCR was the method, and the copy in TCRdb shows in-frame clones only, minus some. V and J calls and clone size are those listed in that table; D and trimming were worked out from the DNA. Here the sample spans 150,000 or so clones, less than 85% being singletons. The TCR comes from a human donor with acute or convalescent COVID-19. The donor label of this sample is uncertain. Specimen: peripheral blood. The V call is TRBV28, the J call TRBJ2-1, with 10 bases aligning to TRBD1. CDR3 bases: TGTGCCAGCAACCCCTCGTGGACAGGGGGGCACAATGAGCAGTTCTTC. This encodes CASNPSWTGGHNEQFF.